What follows is one T cell receptor beta chain and its context. Antigen unknown. The assay was immunoSEQ multiplex PCR, and TCRdb's table has in-frame clones only and misses some. The sample consists of tens of thousands of clones, approximately 91% of them appearing once. This sample is drawn from a study of stem cell transplantation in POMP-related autoinflammatory disease. Study context: DNA chimerism showed 100% graft donor engraftment of neutrophils and platelets through one year. Points from the study as a whole: Fewer unique TRB V-J gene pairings were identified in patients with PRAID. PRAID patients trended toward lower TRB diversity and higher clonality in all analyzed T-cell subsets.

PRAID featured immunodeficiency plus autoinflammation. Germline V gene data show CDR1 as ENHRY and CDR2 as SYGVKD. Germline trimming cut 1 base from V and 1 base from J; bases unmatched to any gene: 7. This CDR3 has 17 amino acids. This TCR derives from a human patient with POMP-related autoinflammation and immune dysregulation (PRAID). Some T cells may trace back to the graft donor. This sample comprised CD4+ T cells from PBMCs, obtained after stem cell transplantation. This chain uses TRBV10-3 with TRBJ2-7; 10 bases are shared with TRBD2. The CDR3 DNA follows: TGTGCCATCAGTGAGTTAGGGGGGACTAGCGTTTCCTACGAGCAGTACTTC. Translating gives CAISELGGTSVSYEQYF.